The 20 T cell receptor beta chains reported below all come from one sample, sequenced in a study of blood T cell repertoires in COVID-19. Some clones are missing from TCRdb's copy, which holds only in-frame ones; the method was immunoSEQ multiplex PCR. The sample has 150,000 or so clones; roughly 80% are singletons. The specimen was peripheral blood. The receptors were gathered from a woman aged 40 to 50 with COVID-19, enrolled during active disease.

V gene TRBV6-1 combines with J gene TRBJ2-1, with D unresolved. The CDR3 extends over 11 amino acids. Trimming shortened V by 5 bases and J by 8 bases, and 7 bases separated the two germline ends. Germline lookup yields CDR1 MNHNS and CDR2 SASEGT. CDR3 loop: CASSSEDEQFF. Here the CDR3 DNA reads TGTGCCAGCAGTTCTGAGGATGAGCAGTTCTTC.

This clone was detected only once. The chain employs TRBV6-5 and TRBJ1-6; no reliable D call. Trimming took off 8 bases at V and 7 bases at J, with 9 bases between the two ends. The CDR3 is 12 residues long. Germline CDR1 is MNHEY and CDR2 is SVGAGI. The CDR3 sequence: CASGRRNSPLHF. The CDR3 coding sequence is TGTGCCAGCGGGAGAAGGAATTCACCCCTCCACTTT.

The V call is TRBV24-1, the J call TRBJ2-2, with 7 bases lining up with TRBD2. Germline V gives CDR1 KGHDR, CDR2 SFDVKD. CDR3 length equals 13 residues. J lost 10 bases, V lost 3 bases, and 4 bases had no gene match. CDR3: CATSDRGGEELFF. CDR3 nucleotides: TGTGCCACCAGTGATAGGGGAGGGGAGGAGCTGTTTTTT.

This clone turned up a few times. The gene calls are TRBV11-1 and TRBJ2-7; the D is unclear. There are 12 residues in the CDR3. CDR1 SGHAT and CDR2 FQDESV come from the germline V gene (reference sequence). Trimming shortened V by 5 bases and J by 3 bases, and 8 bases separated the two germline ends. The CDR3 loop is CASSPNNYEQYV. DNA of the CDR3: TGTGCCAGCAGCCCCAACAACTACGAGCAGTACGTC.

This clone was found once. The CDR3 protein is CASSLRSSGANVLTF. The CDR3 coding sequence is TGTGCCAGCAGCCTTCGGAGCTCTGGGGCCAACGTCCTGACTTTC. The rearrangement uses TRBV14 and TRBJ2-6; D gene unclear. Germline CDR1 and CDR2: SGHDN and FVKESK. There are 15 residues in the CDR3. V was shortened by 4 bases and J by 0 bases, with 7 bases between the two germline ends.

The chain combines TRBV2 with TRBJ1-6; D call uncertain. Trimming shortened V by 8 bases and J by 5 bases, and 13 bases separated the two germline ends. Germline V gene data show CDR1 as SNHLY and CDR2 as FYNNEI. The CDR3 is 14 amino acids. The CDR3 coding sequence is TGTGCCAGCCGAGGACGGGGAGATAATTCACCCCTCCACTTT. Translated, it gives CASRGRGDNSPLHF.

The CDR3: CASSLTGELTYEQYV. The CDR3 DNA follows: TGTGCCAGCAGTCTTACAGGGGAACTTACCTACGAGCAGTACGTC. This chain uses TRBV6-5 with TRBJ2-7; TRBD1 agrees at 7 bases. The CDR3 runs 15 residues. J lost 2 bases, V lost 5 bases, and 9 bases had no gene match. Germline V lookup: CDR1 MNHEY, CDR2 SVGAGI.

This chain links TRBV15 with TRBJ2-1, with 8 positions matching TRBD2. Unmatched junction bases numbered 7, after V lost 4 bases and J lost 2 bases. The CDR3 runs to 16 residues. Germline V gives CDR1 LNHNV, CDR2 YYDKDF (reference sequence). The CDR3 reads CATSIGSGSAYNEQFF. The CDR3 DNA follows: TGTGCCACCAGCATAGGGAGCGGGAGCGCCTACAATGAGCAGTTCTTC. Supplemented by reference TRBV15 and TRBJ2-1, the full variable domain reads DAMVIQNPRYQVTQFGKPVTLSCSQTLNHNVMYWYQQKSSQAPKLLFHYYDKDFNNEADTPDNFQSRRPNTSFCFLDIRSPGLGDTAMYLCATSIGSGSAYNEQFFGPGTRLTVL.

The J gene is TRBJ2-3, the V gene TRBV20-1; 7 bases match TRBD2. Looked up from germline, CDR1 is DFQATT and CDR2 is SNEGSKA (reference sequence). The CDR3 has 11 residues. Losses at the gene ends were 4 bases for V and 6 bases for J; bases not matched to a gene: 1. The CDR3 loop is CSATLADTQYF. DNA for the CDR3: TGCAGTGCTACACTAGCGGATACGCAGTATTTT.

This chain links TRBV6-4 with TRBJ2-2, with 13 bases that match TRBD2. Trimming cost V 2 bases and J 7 bases; bases outside gene matches: 13. Germline CDR1 reads MRHNA; CDR2 reads SNTAGT. CDR3 size: 19 residues. CDR3 sequence (DNA): TGTGCCAGCAGTGACCGGACTAGCGGGGGCCCTAACCGAGGCGGGGAGCTGTTTTTT. This gives the protein CASSDRTSGGPNRGGELFF.

The rearrangement links TRBV18 to TRBJ2-4; possible D gene TRBD1, 8 bases. Trimming left V 1 base short and J 7 bases short, with 20 bases between. Germline CDR1 is KGHSH and CDR2 is LQKENI. CDR3 length: 17 residues. CDR3 bases: TGTGCCAGCTCACCACGGACAGGGCCCCTCGGGGGGAACATTCAGTACTTC. Protein sequence: CASSPRTGPLGGNIQYF.

The chain uses TRBV9 and TRBJ2-5; 8 nucleotides align to TRBD1. Germline CDR1 is SGDLS and CDR2 is YYNGEE. With 4 bases clipped from V and 5 bases from J, the junction kept 13 bases outside the gene matches. The CDR3 is made up of 16 amino acids. CDR3 sequence (DNA): TGTGCCAGCAGCACCCGAACAGGGGGGTTAGGTGAGACCCAGTACTTC. Amino acid sequence: CASSTRTGGLGETQYF.

The chain links TRBV28 to TRBJ2-3; D might be TRBD2 (6 bases). Germline V lookup: CDR1 MDHEN, CDR2 SYDVKM. The CDR3 is 15 amino acids. Trimming removed 8 bases from V and 4 bases from J, with 19 bases in between. The DNA for the CDR3 is TGTGCCAGCGGGGAAGCGGGTTCGGTAGCAGATACGCAGTATTTT. This codes for CASGEAGSVADTQYF.

There are many counts of this clone. CDR3 sequence: CASSPTNDRGYNEQFF. CDR3 nucleotides: TGTGCCAGCTCACCGACCAACGACAGGGGTTACAATGAGCAGTTCTTC. The gene calls are TRBV18 and TRBJ2-1; 8 bases match TRBD1. The CDR3 is 16 residues long. Germline values: CDR1 KGHSH, CDR2 LQKENI. V shed 3 bases and J 4 bases; nucleotides not matched to a gene: 8. Using reference TRBV18 and TRBJ2-1 for the parts outside the CDR3, the full variable domain is NAGVMQNPRHLVRRRGQEARLRCSPMKGHSHVYWYRQLPEEGLKFMVYLQKENIIDESGMPKERFSAEFPKEGPSILRIQQVVRGDSAAYFCASSPTNDRGYNEQFFGPGTRLTVL.

The table lists this clone with a few counts. The genes are TRBV2 and TRBJ1-4; 8 bases are shared with TRBD1. J was trimmed by 2 bases and V by 6 bases; bases with no gene match: 5. The CDR3 runs to 15 residues. Germline V gene data show CDR1 as SNHLY and CDR2 as FYNNEI. The CDR3 coding sequence is TGTGCCAGCAGGAGGACAGGGCCTACTAATGAAAAACTGTTTTTT. It yields the protein CASRRTGPTNEKLFF.

This clone was recorded a few times. The CDR3: CASSQGYHSNQPQHF. The CDR3 coding sequence is TGTGCCAGCAGCCAGGGATACCATAGCAATCAGCCCCAGCATTTT. V and J are TRBV11-3 and TRBJ1-5, with D tentatively TRBD1 (5 bases). The CDR3 spans 15 residues. V was trimmed by 5 bases and J by 0 bases, leaving 11 bases between them. Germline assignment: CDR1 SGHNT and CDR2 YENEEA.

This clone was seen a few times. The chain has TRBV24-1 and TRBJ2-2; D possibly corresponds to TRBD1 (5 bases). Germline V gene lookup returns CDR1 KGHDR and CDR2 SFDVKD. The CDR3 runs 13 residues. Trimming pared 5 bases from V and 6 bases from J, leaving 9 bases between. The chain's CDR3 is CATSVQGPGELFF. CDR3 DNA: TGTGCCACCAGTGTTCAGGGTCCCGGGGAGCTGTTTTTT.

The gene calls are TRBV2 and TRBJ1-6, with a possible D match to TRBD1 (5 bases). Trimming pared 4 bases from V and 6 bases from J, leaving 13 bases between. The CDR3 has 15 residues. The germline CDR1 and CDR2 sequences are SNHLY and FYNNEI. The CDR3 protein is CASSGWQGSNSPLHF. As DNA, the CDR3 is TGTGCCAGCAGTGGGTGGCAGGGCTCTAATTCACCCCTCCACTTT. Complete variable domain (other parts from reference TRBV2 and TRBJ1-6): EPEVTQTPSHQVTQMGQEVILRCVPISNHLYFYWYRQILGQKVEFLVSFYNNEISEKSEIFDDQFSVERPDGSNFTLKIRSTKLEDSAMYFCASSGWQGSNSPLHFGNGTRLTVT.

The chain recombines TRBV11-2 with TRBJ2-1; 8 bases agree with TRBD2. V was pared by 0 bases and J by 4 bases, with 5 bases of the junction left unmatched. The germline V gene has CDR1 SGHAT and CDR2 FQNNGV. The CDR3 contains 16 residues. This CDR3 is CASSLDLAGLYNEQFF. For the CDR3, the DNA is TGTGCCAGCAGCTTAGATTTAGCGGGACTATACAATGAGCAGTTCTTC.

This chain uses TRBV5-1 with TRBJ2-7; D unclear. Trimming removed 0 bases from V and 2 bases from J, with 9 bases in between. The germline CDR1 and CDR2 sequences are SGHRS and YFSETQ. The CDR3 extends over 14 amino acids. CDR3 nucleotide sequence: TGCGCCAGCAGCTTGGCCTCAGGCGCCTACGAGCAGTACTTC. This encodes CASSLASGAYEQYF.